This TCR beta chain was identified during a study of T cells in tuberculosis. The table came from immunoSEQ multiplex PCR; TCRdb's copy has only in-frame clones and leaves some out. The sample has roughly 30,000 clones; roughly 92% are singletons. Regarding the study as a whole: The TCR-beta difference was not significant; alpha differences partly reflected length.

This CDR3 is built from 15 residues. V was shortened by 4 bases and J by 1 base, with 14 bases between the two germline ends. Germline values: CDR1 SGDLS, CDR2 YYNGEE. Note on this clone: Its antigen is as yet unknown.

This rearrangement joins TRBV9 to TRBJ1-1; tentatively, D is TRBD1 (5 bases). Sequences were obtained from PBMCs. The sequence came from a donor aged 10 to 29 with latent tuberculosis or without tuberculosis infection. The CDR3 DNA is TGTGCCAGCAGCCAGCCCCAGGGAGGGAACACTGAAGCTTTCTTT. Translating it yields CASSQPQGGNTEAFF.